The entry below describes one T cell receptor beta chain. What it binds is unknown. This CDR3 is 16 amino acids long. Deletions cut 1 base from V and 2 bases from J, with 12 bases between. The V gene's germline CDR1 is SGHTA and CDR2 FQGNSA. The data derive from a study of CD8 T cells in ankylosing spondylitis. TCRdb reanalysed the 5' RACE reads using MiXCR and keeps one entry per CDR3 protein. The sample has some 840,000 distinct CDR3 sequences, approximately 12% seen once. Overall study findings and caveats: Blood of patients with ankylosing spondylitis appeared to be characterized by a TCR beta motif of eight highly homologous variants. Reportedly, significant enrichment of disease-linked clones occurred in matched ankylosing spondylitis synovial fluid.

Material for sequencing was blood, either unsorted or a sorted T cell fraction (not recorded which). The chain uses TRBV7-2 and TRBJ1-3, with D perhaps TRBD1 (6 bases). This TCR derives from a male donor with ankylosing spondylitis. CDR3 region: CASSLVLRGTGNTIYF. CDR3 sequence (DNA): TGTGCCAGCAGCTTAGTCCTCAGGGGCACTGGAAACACCATATATTTT.